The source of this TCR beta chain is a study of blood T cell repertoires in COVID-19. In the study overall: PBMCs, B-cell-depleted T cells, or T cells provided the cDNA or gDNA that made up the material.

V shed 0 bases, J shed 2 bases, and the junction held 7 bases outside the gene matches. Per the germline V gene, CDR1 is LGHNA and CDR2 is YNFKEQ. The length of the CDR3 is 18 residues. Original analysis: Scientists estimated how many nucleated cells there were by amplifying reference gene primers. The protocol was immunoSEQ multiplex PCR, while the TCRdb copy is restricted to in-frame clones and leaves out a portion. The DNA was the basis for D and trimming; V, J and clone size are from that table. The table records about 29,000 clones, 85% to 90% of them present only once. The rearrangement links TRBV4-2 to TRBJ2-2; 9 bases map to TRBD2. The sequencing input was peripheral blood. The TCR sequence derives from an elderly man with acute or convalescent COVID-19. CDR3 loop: CASSQDRGGGDNTGELFF. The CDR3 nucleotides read TGTGCCAGCAGCCAAGATCGAGGCGGGGGGGACAACACCGGGGAGCTGTTTTTT.